This T cell receptor beta chain was recovered during a study of blood T cell repertoires in COVID-19. Background on the study: The samples span acute and convalescent COVID-19 from the United States, Italy and Spain. Sources were T cells, B-cell-depleted T cells, or PBMCs; the material itself was cDNA or gDNA.

Germline V gives CDR1 DFQATT, CDR2 SNEGSKA (reference sequence). The ends were cut back, 3 bases at V and 4 bases at J, with 7 bases in the middle. This CDR3 is built from 11 residues. The method was immunoSEQ multiplex PCR; TCRdb's version includes in-frame clones alone and lacks a portion of them. The repertoire holds approximately 180,000 clones, approximately 83% seen once, with approximately 11% in the top ten. This clone was picked up a small number of times. The genes are TRBV20-1 and TRBJ2-7; no firm D call. The receptor was derived from a human donor with active or convalescent COVID-19. The donor label of this sample is uncertain. Source material: peripheral blood. The CDR3 sequence is CSASDQYEQYF. As DNA, the CDR3 is TGCAGTGCTAGTGACCAGTACGAGCAGTACTTC.